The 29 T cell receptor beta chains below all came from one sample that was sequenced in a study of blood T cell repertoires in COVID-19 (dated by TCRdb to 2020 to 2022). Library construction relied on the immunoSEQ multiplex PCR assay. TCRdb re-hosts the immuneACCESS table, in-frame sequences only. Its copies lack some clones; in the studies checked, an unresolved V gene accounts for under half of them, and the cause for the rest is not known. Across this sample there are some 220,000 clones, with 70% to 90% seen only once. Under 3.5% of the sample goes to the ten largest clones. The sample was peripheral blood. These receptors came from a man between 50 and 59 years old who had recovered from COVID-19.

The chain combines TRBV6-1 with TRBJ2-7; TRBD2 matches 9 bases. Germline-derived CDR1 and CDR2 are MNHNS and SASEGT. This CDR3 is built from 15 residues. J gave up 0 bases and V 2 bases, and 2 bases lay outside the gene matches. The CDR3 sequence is CASSEMTSGSYEQYF. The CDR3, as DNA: TGTGCCAGCAGTGAAATGACTAGCGGCTCCTACGAGCAGTACTTC.

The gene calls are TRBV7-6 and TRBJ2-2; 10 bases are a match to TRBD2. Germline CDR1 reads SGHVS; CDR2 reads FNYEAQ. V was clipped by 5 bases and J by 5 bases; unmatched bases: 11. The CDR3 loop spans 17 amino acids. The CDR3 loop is CASSNTQNSGRTGELFF. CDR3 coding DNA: TGTGCCAGCAGCAACACTCAGAATAGCGGGAGGACCGGGGAGCTGTTTTTT.

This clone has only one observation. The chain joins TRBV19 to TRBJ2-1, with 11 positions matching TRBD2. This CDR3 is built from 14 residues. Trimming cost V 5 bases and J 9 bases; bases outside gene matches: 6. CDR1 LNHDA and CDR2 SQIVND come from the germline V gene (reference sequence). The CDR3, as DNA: TGTGCCAGTAGTCTACTAGCGGGAGTGGTTGAGCAGTTCTTC. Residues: CASSLLAGVVEQFF. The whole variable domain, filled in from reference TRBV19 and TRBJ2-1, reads DGGITQSPKYLFRKEGQNVTLSCEQNLNHDAMYWYRQDPGQGLRLIYYSQIVNDFQKGDIAEGYSVSREKKESFPLTVTSAQKNPTAFYLCASSLLAGVVEQFFGPGTRLTVL.

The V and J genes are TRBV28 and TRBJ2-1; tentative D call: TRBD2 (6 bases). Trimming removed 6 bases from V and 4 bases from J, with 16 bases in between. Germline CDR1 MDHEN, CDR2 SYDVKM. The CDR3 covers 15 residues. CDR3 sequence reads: CASSMGGTLYNEQFF. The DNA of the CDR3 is TGTGCCAGCAGCATGGGCGGGACCCTATACAATGAGCAGTTCTTC.

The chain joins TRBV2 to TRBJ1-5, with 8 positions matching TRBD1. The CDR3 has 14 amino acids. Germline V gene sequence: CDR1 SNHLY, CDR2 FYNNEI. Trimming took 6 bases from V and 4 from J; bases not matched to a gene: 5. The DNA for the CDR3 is TGTGCCAGCAGACGAGACAGGGGTAATCAGCCCCAGCATTTT. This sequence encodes CASRRDRGNQPQHF.

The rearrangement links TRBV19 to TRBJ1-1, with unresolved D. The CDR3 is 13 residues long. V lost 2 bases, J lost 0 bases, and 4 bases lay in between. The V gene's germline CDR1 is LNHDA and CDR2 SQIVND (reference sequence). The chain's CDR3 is CASSIHVNTEAFF. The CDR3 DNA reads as TGTGCCAGTAGTATACATGTGAACACTGAAGCTTTCTTT.

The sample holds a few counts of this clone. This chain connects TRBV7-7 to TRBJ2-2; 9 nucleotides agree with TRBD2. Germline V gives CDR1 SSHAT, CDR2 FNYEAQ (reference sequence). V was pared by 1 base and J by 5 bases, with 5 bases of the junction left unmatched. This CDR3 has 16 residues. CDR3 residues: CASSLGGGRETGELFF. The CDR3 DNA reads TGTGCCAGCAGCTTAGGAGGCGGGAGGGAGACCGGGGAGCTGTTTTTT.

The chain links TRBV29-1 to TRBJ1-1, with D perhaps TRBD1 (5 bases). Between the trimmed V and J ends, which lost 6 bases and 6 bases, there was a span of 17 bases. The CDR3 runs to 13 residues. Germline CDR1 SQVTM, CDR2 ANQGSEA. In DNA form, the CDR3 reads TGCAGCGTCCGCGTGGGGGGTATGGCTGAAGCTTTCTTT. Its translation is CSVRVGGMAEAFF.

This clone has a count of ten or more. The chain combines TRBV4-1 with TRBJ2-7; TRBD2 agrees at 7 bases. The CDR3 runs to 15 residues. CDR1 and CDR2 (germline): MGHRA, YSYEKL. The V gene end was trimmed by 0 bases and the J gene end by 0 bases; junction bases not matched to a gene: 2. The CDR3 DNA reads TGCGCCAGCAGCCAAGAACCGGGAGGCTCCTACGAGCAGTACTTC. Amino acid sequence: CASSQEPGGSYEQYF.

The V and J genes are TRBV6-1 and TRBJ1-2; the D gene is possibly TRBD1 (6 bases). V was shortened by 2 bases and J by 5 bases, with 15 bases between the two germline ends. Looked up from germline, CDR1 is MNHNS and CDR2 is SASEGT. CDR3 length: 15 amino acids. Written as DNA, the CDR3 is TGTGCCAGCAGTGAATATGTAGGACAGCGATATGGCTACACCTTC. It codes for CASSEYVGQRYGYTF.

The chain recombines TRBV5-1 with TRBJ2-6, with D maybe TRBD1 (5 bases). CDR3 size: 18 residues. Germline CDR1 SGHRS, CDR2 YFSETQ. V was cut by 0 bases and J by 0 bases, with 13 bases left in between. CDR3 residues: CASSLVSRAHSGANVLTF. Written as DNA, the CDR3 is TGCGCCAGCAGCTTGGTTAGCAGGGCACACTCTGGGGCCAACGTCCTGACTTTC.

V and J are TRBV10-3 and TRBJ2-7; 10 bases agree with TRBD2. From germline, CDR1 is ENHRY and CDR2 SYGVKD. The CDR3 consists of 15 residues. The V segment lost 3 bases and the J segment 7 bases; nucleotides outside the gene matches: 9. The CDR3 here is CAISDLASGRFEQYF. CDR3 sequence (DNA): TGTGCCATCAGTGACCTGGCTAGCGGGAGATTTGAGCAGTACTTC.

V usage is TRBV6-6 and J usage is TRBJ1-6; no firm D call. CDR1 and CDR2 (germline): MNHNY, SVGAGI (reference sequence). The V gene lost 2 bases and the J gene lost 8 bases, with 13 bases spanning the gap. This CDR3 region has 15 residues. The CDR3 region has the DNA TGTGCCAGCAGTTACGGGGTTGGAGGTTATTCACCCCTCCACTTT. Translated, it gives CASSYGVGGYSPLHF.

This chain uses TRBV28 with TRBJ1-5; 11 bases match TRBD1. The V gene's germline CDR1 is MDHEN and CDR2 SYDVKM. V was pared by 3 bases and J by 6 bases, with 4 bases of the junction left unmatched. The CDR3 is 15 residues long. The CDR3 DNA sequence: TGTGCCAGCAGTTTTTGGGACAGGGGGTCTCAGCCCCAGCATTTT. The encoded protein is CASSFWDRGSQPQHF. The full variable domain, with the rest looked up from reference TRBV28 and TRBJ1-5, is DVKVTQSSRYLVKRTGEKVFLECVQDMDHENMFWYRQDPGLGLRLIYFSYDVKMKEKGDIPEGYSVSREKKERFSLILESASTNQTSMYLCASSFWDRGSQPQHFGDGTRLSIL.

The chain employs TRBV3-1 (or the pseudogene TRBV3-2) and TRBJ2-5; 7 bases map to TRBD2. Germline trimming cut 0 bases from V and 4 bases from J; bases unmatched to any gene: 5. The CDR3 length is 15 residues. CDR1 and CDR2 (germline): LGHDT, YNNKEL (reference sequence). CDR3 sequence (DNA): TGTGCCAGCAGCCAAGAGATATTAGCGGGAGAGACCCAGTACTTC. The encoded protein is CASSQEILAGETQYF.

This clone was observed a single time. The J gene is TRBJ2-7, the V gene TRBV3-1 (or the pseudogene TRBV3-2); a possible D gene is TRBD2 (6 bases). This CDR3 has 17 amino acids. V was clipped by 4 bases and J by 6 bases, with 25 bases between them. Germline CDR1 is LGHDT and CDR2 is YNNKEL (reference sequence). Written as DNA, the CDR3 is TGTGCCAGCAGCCTAATGGCCCTCGCGGGAAGGTCGTCCGAGCAGTACTTC. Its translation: CASSLMALAGRSSEQYF.

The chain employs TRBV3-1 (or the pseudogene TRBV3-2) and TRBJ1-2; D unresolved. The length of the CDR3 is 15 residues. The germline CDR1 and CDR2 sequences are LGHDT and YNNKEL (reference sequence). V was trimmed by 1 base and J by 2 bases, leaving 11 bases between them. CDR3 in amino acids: CASSQGATTNYGYTF. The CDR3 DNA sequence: TGTGCCAGCAGCCAAGGGGCCACAACAAACTATGGCTACACCTTC.

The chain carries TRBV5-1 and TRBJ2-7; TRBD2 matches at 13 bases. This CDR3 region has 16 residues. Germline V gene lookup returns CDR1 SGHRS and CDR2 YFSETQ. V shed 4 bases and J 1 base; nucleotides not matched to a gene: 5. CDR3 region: CASSLKGLAGSYEQYF. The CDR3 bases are TGCGCCAGCAGCCTCAAGGGACTAGCGGGGTCCTACGAGCAGTACTTC.

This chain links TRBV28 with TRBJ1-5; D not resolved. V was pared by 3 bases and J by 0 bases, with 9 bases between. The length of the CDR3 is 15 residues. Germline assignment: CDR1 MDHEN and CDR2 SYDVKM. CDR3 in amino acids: CASSLPLSSNQPQHF. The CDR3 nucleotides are TGTGCCAGCAGTTTGCCGCTGAGTAGCAATCAGCCCCAGCATTTT.

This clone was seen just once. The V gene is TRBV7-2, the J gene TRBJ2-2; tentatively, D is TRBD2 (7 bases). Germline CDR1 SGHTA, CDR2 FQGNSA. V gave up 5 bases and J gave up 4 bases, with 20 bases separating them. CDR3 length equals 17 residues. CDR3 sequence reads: CASSPRGAGVTTGELFF. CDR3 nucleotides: TGTGCCAGCAGCCCGAGGGGGGCGGGAGTAACCACCGGGGAGCTGTTTTTT.

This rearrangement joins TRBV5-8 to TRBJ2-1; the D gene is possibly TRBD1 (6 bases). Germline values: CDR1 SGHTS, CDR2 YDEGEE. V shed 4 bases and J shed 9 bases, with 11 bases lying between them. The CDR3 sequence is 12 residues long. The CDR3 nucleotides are TGTGCCAGCAGCCGACAGGTGGGTGAGCAGTTCTTC. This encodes CASSRQVGEQFF.

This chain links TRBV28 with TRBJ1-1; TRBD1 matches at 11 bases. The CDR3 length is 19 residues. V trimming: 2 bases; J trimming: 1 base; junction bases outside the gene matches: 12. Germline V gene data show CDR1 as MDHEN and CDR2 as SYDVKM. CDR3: CASSLVGTGGLVGNTEAFF. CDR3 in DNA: TGTGCCAGCAGTTTAGTGGGGACAGGGGGATTAGTAGGGAACACTGAAGCTTTCTTT.

CDR3 nucleotide sequence: TGCAGTGCTAGTAGCTATAATGAAAAACTGTTTTTT. Translated: CSASSYNEKLFF. The V call is TRBV20-1, the J call TRBJ1-4, with no clear D. Trimming removed 3 bases at V and 4 bases at J, with 6 bases between. Germline lookup yields CDR1 DFQATT and CDR2 SNEGSKA (reference sequence). There are 12 residues in the CDR3.

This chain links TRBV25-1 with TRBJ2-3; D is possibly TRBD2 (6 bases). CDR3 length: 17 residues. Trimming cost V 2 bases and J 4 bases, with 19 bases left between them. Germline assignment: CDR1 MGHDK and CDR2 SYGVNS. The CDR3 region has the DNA TGTGCCAGCAGTGAAGGGGACGCGGGAAGTAGGTCAGATACGCAGTATTTT. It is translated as CASSEGDAGSRSDTQYF.

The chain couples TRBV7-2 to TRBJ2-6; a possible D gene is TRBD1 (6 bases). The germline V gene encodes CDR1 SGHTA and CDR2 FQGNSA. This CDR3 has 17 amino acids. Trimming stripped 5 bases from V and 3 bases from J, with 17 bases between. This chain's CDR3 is CASSDLQGSYGANVLTF. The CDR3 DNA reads TGTGCCAGCAGCGATTTACAGGGTTCCTATGGGGCCAACGTCCTGACTTTC.

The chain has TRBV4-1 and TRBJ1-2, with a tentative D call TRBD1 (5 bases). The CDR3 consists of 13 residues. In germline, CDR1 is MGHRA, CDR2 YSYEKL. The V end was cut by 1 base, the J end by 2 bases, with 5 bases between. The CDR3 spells CASSQAGNYGYTF. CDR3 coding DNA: TGCGCCAGCAGCCAAGCAGGGAACTATGGCTACACCTTC.

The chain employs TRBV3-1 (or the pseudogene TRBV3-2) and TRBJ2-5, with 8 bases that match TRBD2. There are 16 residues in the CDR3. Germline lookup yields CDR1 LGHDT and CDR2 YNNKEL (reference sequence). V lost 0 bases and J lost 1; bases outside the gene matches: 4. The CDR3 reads CASSQEGREGQETQYF. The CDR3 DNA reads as TGTGCCAGCAGCCAAGAAGGACGGGAGGGCCAAGAGACCCAGTACTTC.

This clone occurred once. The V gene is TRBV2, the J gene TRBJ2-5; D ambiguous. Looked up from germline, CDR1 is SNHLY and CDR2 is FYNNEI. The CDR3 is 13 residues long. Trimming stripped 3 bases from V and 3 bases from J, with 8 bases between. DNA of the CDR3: TGTGCCAGCAGTGATGTCAGAAAAGAGACCCAGTACTTC. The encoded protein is CASSDVRKETQYF.

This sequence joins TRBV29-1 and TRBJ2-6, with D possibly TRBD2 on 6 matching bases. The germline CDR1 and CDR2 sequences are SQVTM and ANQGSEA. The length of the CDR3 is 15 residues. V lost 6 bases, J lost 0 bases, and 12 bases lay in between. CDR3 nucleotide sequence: TGCAGCGTCGGGACTGCCCTCTCTGGGGCCAACGTCCTGACTTTC. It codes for CSVGTALSGANVLTF. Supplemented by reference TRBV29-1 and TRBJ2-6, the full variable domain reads SAVISQKPSRDICQRGTSLTIQCQVDSQVTMMFWYRQQPGQSLTLIATANQGSEATYESGFVIDKFPISRPNLTFSTLTVSNMSPEDSSIYLCSVGTALSGANVLTFGAGSRLTVL.